Sequencing of this T cell receptor beta chain was carried out in a study of shared clonotypes between healthy human individuals. Regarding the study as a whole: Though the depth was large, rarefaction showed that sorted-subset sequencing was incomplete.

The V gene's germline CDR1 is SGHKS and CDR2 YYEKEE (reference sequence). V was clipped by 4 bases and J by 5 bases; unmatched bases: 11. The CDR3 totals 15 residues. Repertoires were generated with immunoSEQ multiplex PCR, while TCRdb's copy carries only in-frame clones and drops some. The data show 2 million to 2.5 million clones, around 95% seen once. Within Nashville, Tennessee resided all donors, each a Caucasian adult. With regard to this clone: The antigen remains unidentified.

The receptor comes from a man aged 18 to 35 in good health. The gene calls are TRBV5-5 and TRBJ2-5, with 7 bases that match TRBD1. The sequencing input was naive CD4+ T cells sorted from blood. Described subset: CD45RA+ positively selected. DNA of the CDR3: TGTGCCAGCAGCCTCCCGACAGGGTATTTGGAGACCCAGTACTTC. Its protein is CASSLPTGYLETQYF.